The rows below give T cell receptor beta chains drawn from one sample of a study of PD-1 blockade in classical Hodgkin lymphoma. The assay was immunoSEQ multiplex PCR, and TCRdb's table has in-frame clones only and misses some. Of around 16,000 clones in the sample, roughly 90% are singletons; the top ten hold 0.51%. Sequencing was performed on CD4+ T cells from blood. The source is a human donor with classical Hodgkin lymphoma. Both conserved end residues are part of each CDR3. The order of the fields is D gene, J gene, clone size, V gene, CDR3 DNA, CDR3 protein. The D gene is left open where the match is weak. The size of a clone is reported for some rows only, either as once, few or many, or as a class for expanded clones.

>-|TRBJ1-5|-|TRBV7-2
TGTGCCAGCAGCTCATTTACGGATAGCAATCAGCCCCAGCATTTT
CASSSFTDSNQPQHF
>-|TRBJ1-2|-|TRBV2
TGTGCCAGCAGTTGGACACTCCCGGGGGGCTACACCTTC
CASSWTLPGGYTF
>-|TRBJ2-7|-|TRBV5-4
TGTGCCAGCAGCTTGGGACGGGAACAGCAGTACTTC
CASSLGREQQYF
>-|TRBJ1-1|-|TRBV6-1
TGTGCCAGCAGTGAAAAGGGACGCACTGAAGCTTTCTTT
CASSEKGRTEAFF
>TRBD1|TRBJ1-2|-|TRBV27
TGTGCCAGCAGTAGGGGAGACAGGGGCTATGGCTACACCTTC
CASSRGDRGYGYTF
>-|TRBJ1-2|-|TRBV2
TGTGCCAGCAGTGGCCAGCGACCACTCTATGGCTACACCTTC
CASSGQRPLYGYTF
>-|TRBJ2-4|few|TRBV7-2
TGTGCCAGCAGCTTAGGATTGGGAGACATTCAGTACTTC
CASSLGLGDIQYF
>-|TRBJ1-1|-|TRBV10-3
TGTGCCATCAGGGTTAACAGGGAAGGTGAAGCTTTCTTT
CAIRVNREGEAFF
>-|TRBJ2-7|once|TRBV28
TGTGCCAGCAGTTTTAGGACCTCCTACGAGCAGTACTTC
CASSFRTSYEQYF
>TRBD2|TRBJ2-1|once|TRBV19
TGTGCCAGTAGGGGGACTATCCGTGGGAATGAGCAGTTCTTC
CASRGTIRGNEQFF
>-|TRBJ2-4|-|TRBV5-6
TGTGCCAGCAGCTTGGAGCAGGGGACGGTTGGCTTCGAAAACATTCAGTACTTC
CASSLEQGTVGFENIQYF
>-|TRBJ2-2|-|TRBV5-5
TGTGCCAGCAGCTTTGGCACCGGGGAGCTGTTTTTT
CASSFGTGELFF
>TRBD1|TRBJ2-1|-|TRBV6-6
TGTGCCAGCAGTTACGGGACAGGAGGCGTCAATGAGCAGTTCTTC
CASSYGTGGVNEQFF
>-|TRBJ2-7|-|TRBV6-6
TGTGCCAGCAGTTCCACAGGGCAGAACTACGAGCAGTACTTC
CASSSTGQNYEQYF
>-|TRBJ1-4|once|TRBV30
TGTGCCTGGTCCTTGGGGGGCGATGAAAAACTGTTTTTT
CAWSLGGDEKLFF
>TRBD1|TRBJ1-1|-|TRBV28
TGTGCCAGCAGTCCCCTCGGCAGGGGGGAAGGGACTGAAGCTTTCTTT
CASSPLGRGEGTEAFF
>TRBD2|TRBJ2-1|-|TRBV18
TGTGCCAGCTCACGACTAGCGGGAGAAAATGAGCAGTTCTTC
CASSRLAGENEQFF
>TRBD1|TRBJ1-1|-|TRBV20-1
TGCAGTGTTTTGGACAGGGGTGAAGCTTTCTTT
CSVLDRGEAFF
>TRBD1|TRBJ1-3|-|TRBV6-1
TGTGCCAGCATCCCGACAGGGGGTCTCACCATATATTTT
CASIPTGGLTIYF
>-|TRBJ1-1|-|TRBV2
TGTGCCAGCAGTGAACGGGGCATCACTGAAGCTTTCTTT
CASSERGITEAFF
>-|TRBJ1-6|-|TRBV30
TGTGCCTGGAGTGTACCGCCGAGGGCTTCACCCCTCCACTTT
CAWSVPPRASPLHF
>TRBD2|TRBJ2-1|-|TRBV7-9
TGTGCCAGCCGGGCTAGCGGACGGAGCGGCAATGAGCAGTTCTTC
CASRASGRSGNEQFF
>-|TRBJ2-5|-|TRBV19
TGTGCCACCAACACCGGGACCCAAGAGACCCAGTACTTC
CATNTGTQETQYF
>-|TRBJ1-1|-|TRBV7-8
TGTGCCAGCAGCGTTACAGCATACACTGAAGCTTTCTTT
CASSVTAYTEAFF
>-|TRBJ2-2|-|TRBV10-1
TGCGCCAGCAGTGATGGGGGAGGCGCGAACACCGGGGAGCTGTTTTTT
CASSDGGGANTGELFF
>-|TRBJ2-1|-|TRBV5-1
TGCGCCAGCAGCGCCGGAAGCCGGGCCTACAATGAGCAGTTCTTC
CASSAGSRAYNEQFF
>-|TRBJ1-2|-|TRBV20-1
TGCAGTGCTTCGAGGGGGGACGGCTACACCTTC
CSASRGDGYTF
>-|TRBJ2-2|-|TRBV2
TGTGCCAGCAGTGAACTTGGGGCTCACACCGGGGAGCTGTTTTTT
CASSELGAHTGELFF
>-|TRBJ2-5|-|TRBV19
TGTGCCAGTAGTATTCAGGTCCAAGAGACCCAGTACTTC
CASSIQVQETQYF
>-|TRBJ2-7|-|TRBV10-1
TGCGCCAGCATGTTCCAGGCGGGTACCGAGCAGTACTTC
CASMFQAGTEQYF
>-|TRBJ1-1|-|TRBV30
TGTGCCTGGAGTCCCTTGACGGAAGAAGCTTTCTTT
CAWSPLTEEAFF
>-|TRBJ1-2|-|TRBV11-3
TGTGCCAGCAGAAGGGGGGGGACCTATGGCTACACCTTC
CASRRGGTYGYTF
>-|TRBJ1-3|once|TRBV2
TGTGCCAGCAGAGCCAGCGGTCCTGGAAACACCATATATTTT
CASRASGPGNTIYF
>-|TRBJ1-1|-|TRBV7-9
TGTGCCAGCAGCTTATTTCGACAGAAAGCTTTCTTT
CASSLFRQKAFF
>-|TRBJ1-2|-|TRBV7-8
TGTGCCAGCAGCTTAGATTGGAACAGCATCTATGGCTACACCTTC
CASSLDWNSIYGYTF
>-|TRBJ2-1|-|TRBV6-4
TGTGCCAGCAGTGACCCTGAATTCCTTCCACACGGTAACTCGTTCTTC
CASSDPEFLPHGNSFF
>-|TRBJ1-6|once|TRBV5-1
TGCGCCAGCAGCTTGGATGGTGACAGTAATTCACCCCTCCACTTT
CASSLDGDSNSPLHF
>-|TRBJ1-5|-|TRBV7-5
TGTGTCAGAACCGCCCTGGTACCGAAGGAAGATTATAGCAATCAGCCCCAGCATTTT
CVRTALVPKEDYSNQPQHF
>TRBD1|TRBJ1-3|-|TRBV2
TGTGCCAGCAGTGAAGAAGGACAGGCGGGAAACACCATATATTTT
CASSEEGQAGNTIYF
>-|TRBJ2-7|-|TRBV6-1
TGTGCCAGCAGTGAAGGCCCGGGACGGTACTACGAGCAGTACTTC
CASSEGPGRYYEQYF
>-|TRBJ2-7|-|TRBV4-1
TGCGCCAGCAGCCAAGATCGGCTAGGGTACGAGCAGTACTTC
CASSQDRLGYEQYF
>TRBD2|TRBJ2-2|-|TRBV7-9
TGTGCCAGCAGCCTTATTGTGGTTACACTAGCGGTCAACACCGGGGAGCTGTTTTTT
CASSLIVVTLAVNTGELFF
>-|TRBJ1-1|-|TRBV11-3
TGTGCCAGCAGCTTAGATAGTGGGGGTGAAGCTTTCTTT
CASSLDSGGEAFF
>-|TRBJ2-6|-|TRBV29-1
TGCAGCGTTGCCAGAGGCACTGGGGCCAACGTCCTGACTTTC
CSVARGTGANVLTF
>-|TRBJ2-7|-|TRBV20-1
TGCAGTGCAGGCTCCTACGAGCAGTACTTC
CSAGSYEQYF
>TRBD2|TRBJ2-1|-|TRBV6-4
TGTGCCAGCAGACAATCCGGGACTAGCGGATACAATGAGCAGTTCTTC
CASRQSGTSGYNEQFF
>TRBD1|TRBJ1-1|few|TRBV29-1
TGCAGCGTCACGACAGGGGGGGCTAACACTGAAGCTTTCTTT
CSVTTGGANTEAFF
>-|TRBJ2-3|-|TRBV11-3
TGTGCCAGCAGCCCCGGGGGCTCGGTGGATACGCAGTATTTT
CASSPGGSVDTQYF
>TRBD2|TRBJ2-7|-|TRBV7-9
TGTGCCAGCACCGGGACTAGCGGGATTTACGAGCAGTACTTC
CASTGTSGIYEQYF
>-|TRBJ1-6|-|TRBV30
TGTGCCTGGAGTCTTGACACTCCCGGCGGATCCTATAATTCACCCCTCCACTTT
CAWSLDTPGGSYNSPLHF
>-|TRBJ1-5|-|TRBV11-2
TGTGCCAGCAGCTTAGACGCTATTTATAGCAATCAGCCCCAGCATTTT
CASSLDAIYSNQPQHF
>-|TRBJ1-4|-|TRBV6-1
TGTGCCAGCAGCCCCTTGGAAAAACTGTTTTTT
CASSPLEKLFF
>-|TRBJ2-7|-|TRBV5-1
TGCGCCAGCAGCTTGGACAGTTTCTACGAGCAGTACTTC
CASSLDSFYEQYF